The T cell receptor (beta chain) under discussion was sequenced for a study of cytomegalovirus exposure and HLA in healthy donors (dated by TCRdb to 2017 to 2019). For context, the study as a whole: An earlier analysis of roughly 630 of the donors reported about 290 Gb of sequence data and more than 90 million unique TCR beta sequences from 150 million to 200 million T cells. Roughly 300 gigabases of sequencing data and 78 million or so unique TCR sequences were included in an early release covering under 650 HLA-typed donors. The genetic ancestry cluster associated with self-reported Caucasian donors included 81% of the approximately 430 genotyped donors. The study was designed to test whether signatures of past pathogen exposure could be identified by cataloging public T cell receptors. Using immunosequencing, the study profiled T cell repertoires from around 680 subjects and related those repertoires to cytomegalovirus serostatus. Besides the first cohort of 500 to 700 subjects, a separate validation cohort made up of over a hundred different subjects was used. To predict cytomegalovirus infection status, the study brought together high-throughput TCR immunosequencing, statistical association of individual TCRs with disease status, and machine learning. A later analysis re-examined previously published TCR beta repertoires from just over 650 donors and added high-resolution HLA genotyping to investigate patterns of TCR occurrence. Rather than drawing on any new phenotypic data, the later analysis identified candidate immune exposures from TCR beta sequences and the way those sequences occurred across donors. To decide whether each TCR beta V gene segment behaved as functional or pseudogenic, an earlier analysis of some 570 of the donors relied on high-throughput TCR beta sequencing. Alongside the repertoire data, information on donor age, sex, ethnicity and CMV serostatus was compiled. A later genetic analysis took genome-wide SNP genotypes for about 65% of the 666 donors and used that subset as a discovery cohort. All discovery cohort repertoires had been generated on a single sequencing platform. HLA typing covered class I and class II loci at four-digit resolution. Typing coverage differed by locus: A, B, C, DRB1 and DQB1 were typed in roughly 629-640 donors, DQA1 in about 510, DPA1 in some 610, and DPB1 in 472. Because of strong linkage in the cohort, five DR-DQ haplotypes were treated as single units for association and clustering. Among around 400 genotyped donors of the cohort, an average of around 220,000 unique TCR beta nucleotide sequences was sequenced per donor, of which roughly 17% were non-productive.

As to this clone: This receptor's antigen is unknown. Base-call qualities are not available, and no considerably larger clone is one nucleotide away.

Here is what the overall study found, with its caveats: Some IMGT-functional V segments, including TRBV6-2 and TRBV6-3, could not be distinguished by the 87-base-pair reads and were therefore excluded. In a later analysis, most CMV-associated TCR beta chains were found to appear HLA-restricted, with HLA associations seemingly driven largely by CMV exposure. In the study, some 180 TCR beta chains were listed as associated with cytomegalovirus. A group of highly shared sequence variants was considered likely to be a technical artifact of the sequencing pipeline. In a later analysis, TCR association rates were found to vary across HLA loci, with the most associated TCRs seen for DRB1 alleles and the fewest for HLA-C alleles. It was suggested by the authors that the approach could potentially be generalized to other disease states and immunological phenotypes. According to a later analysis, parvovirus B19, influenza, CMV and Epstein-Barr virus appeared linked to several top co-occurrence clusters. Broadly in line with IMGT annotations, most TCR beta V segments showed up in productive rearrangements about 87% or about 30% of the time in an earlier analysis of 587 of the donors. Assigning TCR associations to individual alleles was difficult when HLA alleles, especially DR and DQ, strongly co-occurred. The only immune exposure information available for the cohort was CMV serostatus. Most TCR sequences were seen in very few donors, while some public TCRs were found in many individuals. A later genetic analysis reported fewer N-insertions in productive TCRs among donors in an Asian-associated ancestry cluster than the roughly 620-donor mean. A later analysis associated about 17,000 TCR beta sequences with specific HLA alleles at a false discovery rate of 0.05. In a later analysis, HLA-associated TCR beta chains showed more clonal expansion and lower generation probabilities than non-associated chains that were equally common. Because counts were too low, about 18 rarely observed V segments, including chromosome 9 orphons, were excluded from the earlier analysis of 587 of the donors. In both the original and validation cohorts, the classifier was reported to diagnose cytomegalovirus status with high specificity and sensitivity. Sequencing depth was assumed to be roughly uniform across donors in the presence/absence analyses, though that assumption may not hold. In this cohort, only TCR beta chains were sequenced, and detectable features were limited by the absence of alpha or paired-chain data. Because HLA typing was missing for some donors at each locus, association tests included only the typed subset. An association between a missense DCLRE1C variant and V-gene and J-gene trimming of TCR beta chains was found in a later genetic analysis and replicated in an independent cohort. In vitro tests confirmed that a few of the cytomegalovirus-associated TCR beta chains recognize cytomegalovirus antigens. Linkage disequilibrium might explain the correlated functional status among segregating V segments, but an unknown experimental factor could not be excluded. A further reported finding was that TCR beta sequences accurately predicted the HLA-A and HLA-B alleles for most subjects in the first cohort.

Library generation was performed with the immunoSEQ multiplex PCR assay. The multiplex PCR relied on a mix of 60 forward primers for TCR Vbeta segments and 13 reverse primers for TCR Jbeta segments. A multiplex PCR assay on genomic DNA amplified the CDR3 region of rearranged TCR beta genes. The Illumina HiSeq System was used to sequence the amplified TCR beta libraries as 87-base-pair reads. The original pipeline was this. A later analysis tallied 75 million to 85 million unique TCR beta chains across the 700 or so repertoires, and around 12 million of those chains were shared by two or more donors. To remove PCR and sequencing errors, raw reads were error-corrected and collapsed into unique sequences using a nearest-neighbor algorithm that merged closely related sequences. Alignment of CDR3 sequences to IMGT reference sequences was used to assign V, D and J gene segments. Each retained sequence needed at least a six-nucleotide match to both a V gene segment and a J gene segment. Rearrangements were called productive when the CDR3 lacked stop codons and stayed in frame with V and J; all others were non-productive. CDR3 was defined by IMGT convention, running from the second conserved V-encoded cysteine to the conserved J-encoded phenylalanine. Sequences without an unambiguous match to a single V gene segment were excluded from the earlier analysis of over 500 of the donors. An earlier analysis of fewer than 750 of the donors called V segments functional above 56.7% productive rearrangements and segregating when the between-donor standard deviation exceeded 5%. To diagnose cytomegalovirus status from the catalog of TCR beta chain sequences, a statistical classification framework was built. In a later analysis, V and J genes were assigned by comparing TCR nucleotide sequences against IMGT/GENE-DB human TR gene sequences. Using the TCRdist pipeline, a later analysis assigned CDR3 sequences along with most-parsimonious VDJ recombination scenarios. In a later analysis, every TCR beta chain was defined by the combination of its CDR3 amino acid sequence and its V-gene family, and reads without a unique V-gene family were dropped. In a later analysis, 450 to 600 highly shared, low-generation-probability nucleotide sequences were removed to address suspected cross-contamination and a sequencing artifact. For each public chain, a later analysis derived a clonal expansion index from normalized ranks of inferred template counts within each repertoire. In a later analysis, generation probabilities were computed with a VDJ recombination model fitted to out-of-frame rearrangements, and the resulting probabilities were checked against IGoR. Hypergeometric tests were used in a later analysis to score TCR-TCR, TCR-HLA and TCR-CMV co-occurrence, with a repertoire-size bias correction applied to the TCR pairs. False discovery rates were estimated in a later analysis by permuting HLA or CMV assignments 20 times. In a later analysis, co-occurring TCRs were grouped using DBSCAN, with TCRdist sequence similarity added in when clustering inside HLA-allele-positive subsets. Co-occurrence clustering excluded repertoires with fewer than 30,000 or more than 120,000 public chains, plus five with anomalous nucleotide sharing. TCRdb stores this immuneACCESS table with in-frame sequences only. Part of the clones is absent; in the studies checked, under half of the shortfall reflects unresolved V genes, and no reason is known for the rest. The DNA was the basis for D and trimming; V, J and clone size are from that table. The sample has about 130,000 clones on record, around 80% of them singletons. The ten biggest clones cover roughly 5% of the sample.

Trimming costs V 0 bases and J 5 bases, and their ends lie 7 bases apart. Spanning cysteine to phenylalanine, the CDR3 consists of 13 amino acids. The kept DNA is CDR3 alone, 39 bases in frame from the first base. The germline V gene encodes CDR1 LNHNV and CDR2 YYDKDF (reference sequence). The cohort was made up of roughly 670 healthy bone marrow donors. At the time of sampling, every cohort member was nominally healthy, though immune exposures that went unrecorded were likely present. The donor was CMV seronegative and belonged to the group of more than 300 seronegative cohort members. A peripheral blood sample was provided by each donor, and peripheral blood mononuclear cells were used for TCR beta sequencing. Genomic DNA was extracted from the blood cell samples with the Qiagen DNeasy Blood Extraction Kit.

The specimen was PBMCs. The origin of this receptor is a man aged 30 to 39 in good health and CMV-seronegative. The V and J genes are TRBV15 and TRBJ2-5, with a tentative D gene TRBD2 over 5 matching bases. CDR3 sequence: CATSRDPGETQYF. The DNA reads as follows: TGTGCCACCAGCAGAGATCCGGGGGAGACCCAGTACTTC.